The next 13 T cell receptor beta chains were all read from a single sample in a study of regulatory T cells in long-lasting Graves disease. Researchers made TCR beta libraries by using iRepertoire HTBI primers and running Arm-PCR on CDR3 regions. MiXCR, applied by TCRdb to the multiplex PCR reads, yields one record per CDR3 protein. The sample lists 300,000 to 350,000 distinct CDR3 sequences, less than 20% occurring once. Described time point: persistent/refractory GD, antithyroid drugs over 5 years with positive TRAb. The TCR library was prepared using RNA isolated from PBMCs. The starting material was peripheral blood mononuclear cells (PBMCs), obtained when the disease was refractory, from a patient treated with antithyroid drugs. These receptors were collected from a female donor with Graves disease.

The sample holds many counts of this clonotype. The CDR3 spells CASSAGGAGEQYF. For the CDR3, the DNA is TGTGCCAGCAGTGCAGGGGGCGCGGGGGAGCAGTACTTC. V gene TRBV2 combines with J gene TRBJ2-7; 8 nucleotides align to TRBD1. Looked up from germline, CDR1 is SNHLY and CDR2 is FYNNEI. J lost 7 bases, V lost 4 bases, and 6 bases had no gene match. The CDR3 is made up of 13 amino acids.

This clonotype was detected once. This chain joins TRBV28 and TRBJ2-3; 14 nucleotides line up with TRBD2. This CDR3 has 14 residues. From germline, CDR1 is MDHEN and CDR2 SYDVKM. Unmatched junction bases numbered 6, after V lost 6 bases and J lost 10 bases. CDR3 residues: CASRTGTSGSAQYF. DNA for the CDR3: TGTGCCAGCAGGACCGGGACTAGCGGGAGCGCGCAGTATTTT.

This clonotype was observed many times. The chain uses TRBV11-2 and TRBJ2-7; weak D call: TRBD1 (5 bases). Per the germline V gene, CDR1 is SGHAT and CDR2 is FQNNGV. Trimming took off 3 bases at V and 0 bases at J, with 12 bases between the two ends. The CDR3 is made up of 15 amino acids. The CDR3 DNA reads TGTGCCAGCAGCTTCGGCCCAGACAGCTCCTACGAGCAGTACTTC. Translation: CASSFGPDSSYEQYF.

This clonotype was recorded a few times. The V gene is TRBV18, the J gene TRBJ1-1; D might be TRBD1 (5 bases). CDR3 length equals 15 residues. Germline V gene lookup returns CDR1 KGHSH and CDR2 LQKENI. V lost 4 bases and J 0 bases, leaving 12 bases between the germline ends. This CDR3 reads CASSQSGALNTEAFF. CDR3 DNA: TGTGCCAGCTCACAATCTGGGGCTTTGAACACTGAAGCTTTCTTT.

The J gene is TRBJ1-1, the V gene TRBV7-2; a possible D gene is TRBD1 (6 bases). Germline V CDR1 and CDR2: SGHTA, FQGNSA. This CDR3 is built from 14 residues. Trimming shortened V by 2 bases and J by 4 bases, and 11 bases separated the two germline ends. This CDR3 is CASSLYREATEAFF. DNA of the CDR3: TGTGCCAGCAGCTTATACAGGGAGGCCACTGAAGCTTTCTTT.

The chain combines TRBV4-1 with TRBJ1-2, with D hard to call. The CDR3 has 12 residues. Germline V gene sequence: CDR1 MGHRA, CDR2 YSYEKL. V lost 8 bases and J lost 0, with 7 bases in between. The CDR3, as DNA: TGCGCCAGCCTCGGGACTAACTATGGCTACACCTTC. Translation: CASLGTNYGYTF.

This clonotype showed up many times. The CDR3 DNA sequence: TGTGCCAGCAGCCAAGCCGTCGGGGCGTACGAAAAACTGTTTTTT. Its protein is CASSQAVGAYEKLFF. This chain uses TRBV3-1 with TRBJ1-4; perhaps TRBD1 as D (5 bases). The CDR3 has 15 amino acids. Trimming removed 1 base from V and 8 bases from J, with 14 bases in between. From germline, CDR1 is LGHDT and CDR2 YNNKEL (reference sequence).

The V and J genes are TRBV12-3 or TRBV12-4 and TRBJ2-7; possibly TRBD2 for D (5 bases). The V and J ends lost 7 bases and 7 bases respectively, with 11 bases between them. The CDR3 runs 11 residues. The CDR3 bases are TGTGCCAGCACCTCTTCGGGGGAGCAGTACTTC. This gives the protein CASTSSGEQYF.

The chain combines TRBV19 with TRBJ1-3; D unresolved. The length of the CDR3 is 14 residues. V lost 2 bases and J 2 bases, leaving 7 bases between the germline ends. Germline assignment: CDR1 LNHDA and CDR2 SQIVND (reference sequence). The DNA of the CDR3 is TGTGCCAGTAGTATAACCCCCCCTGGAAACACCATATATTTT. Translated, it gives CASSITPPGNTIYF. Full variable domain (missing parts from reference TRBV19 and TRBJ1-3): DGGITQSPKYLFRKEGQNVTLSCEQNLNHDAMYWYRQDPGQGLRLIYYSQIVNDFQKGDIAEGYSVSREKKESFPLTVTSAQKNPTAFYLCASSITPPGNTIYFGEGSWLTVV.

This clonotype was counted many times. As DNA, the CDR3 is TGTGCCTCCCGCCAGGGGCAGGCGTGGAACGAGCAGTACTTC. This translates into CASRQGQAWNEQYF. V usage is TRBV11-2 and J usage is TRBJ2-7, with TRBD1 as a possible D gene (6 bases). Germline CDR1 reads SGHAT; CDR2 reads FQNNGV. The CDR3 length is 14 residues. V shed 11 bases and J shed 5 bases, with 22 bases lying between them.

With regard to this clonotype: With a much larger clone just one base away, this may be a read error. The J gene is TRBJ2-6, the V gene TRBV12-3 or TRBV12-4; D not certain. With 5 bases removed from V and 0 bases from J, the gap between germline ends came to 11 bases. CDR3 size: 16 residues. The DNA of the CDR3 is TGTGCCAGCAGTCGTCGGACGGTCTCTGGGGCCAACGTCCTGACTTTC. It yields the protein CASSRRTVSGANVLTF.

The chain combines TRBV30 with TRBJ1-6; tentative D call: TRBD1 (5 bases). This CDR3 contains 14 residues. The V end was cut by 7 bases, the J end by 8 bases, with 18 bases between. Looked up from germline, CDR1 is GTSNPN and CDR2 is SVGIG (reference sequence). The CDR3 bases are TGTGCCTTGCTCAGGGATGGGATTGATTCACCCCTCCACTTT. Its protein is CALLRDGIDSPLHF.

This clonotype was counted at least ten times. The chain recombines TRBV6-2 or TRBV6-3 with TRBJ1-2; D is perhaps TRBD1 (5 bases). Germline V gives CDR1 MNHEY, CDR2 SVGEGT. V lost 2 bases and J 0 bases, leaving 10 bases between the germline ends. This CDR3 is built from 15 residues. The CDR3 protein is CASSYAGLTNYGYTF. The CDR3 coding sequence is TGTGCCAGCAGTTACGCAGGGTTAACTAACTATGGCTACACCTTC.